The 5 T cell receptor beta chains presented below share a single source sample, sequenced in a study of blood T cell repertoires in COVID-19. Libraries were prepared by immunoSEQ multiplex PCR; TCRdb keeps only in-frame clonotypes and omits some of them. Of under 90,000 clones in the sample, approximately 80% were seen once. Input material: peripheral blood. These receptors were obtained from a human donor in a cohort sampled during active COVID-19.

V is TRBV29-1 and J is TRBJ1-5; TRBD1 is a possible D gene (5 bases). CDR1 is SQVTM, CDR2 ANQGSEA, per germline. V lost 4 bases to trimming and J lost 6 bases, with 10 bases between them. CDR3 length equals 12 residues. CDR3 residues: CSVGQGSQPQHF. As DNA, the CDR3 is TGCAGCGTTGGGCAGGGCAGTCAGCCCCAGCATTTT.

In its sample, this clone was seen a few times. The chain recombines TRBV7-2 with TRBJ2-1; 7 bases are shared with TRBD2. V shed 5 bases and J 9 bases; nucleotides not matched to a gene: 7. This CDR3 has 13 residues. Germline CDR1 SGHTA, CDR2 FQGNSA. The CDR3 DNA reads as TGTGCCAGCAGCCTGTTATCGGGAGGTGAGCAGTTCTTC. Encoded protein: CASSLLSGGEQFF. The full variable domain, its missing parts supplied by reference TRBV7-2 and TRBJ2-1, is GAGVSQSPSNKVTEKGKDVELRCDPISGHTALYWYRQSLGQGLEFLIYFQGNSAPDKSGLPSDRFSAERTGGSVSTLTIQRTQQEDSAVYLCASSLLSGGEQFFGPGTRLTVL.

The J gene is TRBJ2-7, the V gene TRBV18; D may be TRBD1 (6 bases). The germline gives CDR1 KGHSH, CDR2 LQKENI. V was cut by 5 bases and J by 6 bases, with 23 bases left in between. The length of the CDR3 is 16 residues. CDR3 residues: CASSTRTLSTRGEQYF. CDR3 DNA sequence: TGTGCCAGCTCAACGCGCACACTCAGCACCAGGGGCGAGCAGTACTTC.

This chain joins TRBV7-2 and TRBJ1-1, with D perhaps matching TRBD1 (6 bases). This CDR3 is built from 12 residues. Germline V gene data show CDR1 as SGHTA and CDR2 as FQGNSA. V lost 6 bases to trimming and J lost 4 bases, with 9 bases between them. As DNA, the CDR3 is TGTGCCAGCAGACGACAGGTCACTGAAGCTTTCTTT. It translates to CASRRQVTEAFF. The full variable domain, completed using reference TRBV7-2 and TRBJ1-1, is GAGVSQSPSNKVTEKGKDVELRCDPISGHTALYWYRQSLGQGLEFLIYFQGNSAPDKSGLPSDRFSAERTGGSVSTLTIQRTQQEDSAVYLCASRRQVTEAFFGQGTRLTVV.

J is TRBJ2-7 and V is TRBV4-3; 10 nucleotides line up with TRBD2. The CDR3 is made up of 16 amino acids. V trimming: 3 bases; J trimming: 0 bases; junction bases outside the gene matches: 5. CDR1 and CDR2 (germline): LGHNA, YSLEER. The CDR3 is CASSQAGLADSYEQYF. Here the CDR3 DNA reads TGCGCCAGCAGCCAGGCTGGACTAGCGGACTCCTACGAGCAGTACTTC.